These T cell receptor beta chains were read from a single sample in a study of T-cell memory formation after mild COVID-19. TCRdb reprocessed the 5' RACE reads with MiXCR, giving one entry per CDR3 protein. The sample consists of around 390,000 distinct CDR3 sequences, 16% of them appearing once. The sequenced sample consisted of PBMCs or a T cell subset sorted from them (not recorded which). These receptors came from a man younger than 30 who had mild COVID-19 (a few samples of this study predate the infection). Cell type and time point are not known. Each CDR3 is given with its conserved first and last residue. Fields, in order: J gene, clone size, D gene, V gene, CDR3 protein, CDR3 DNA. The D gene is left open where the match is weak. Clone size is shown for a subset of rows, as once, few, many or a class of expanded clone.

>TRBJ1-1|.|.|TRBV6-5
CASSYSGGRTNEAFF
TGTGCCAGCAGTTACTCGGGGGGGAGAACAAATGAAGCTTTCTTT
>TRBJ1-5|.|.|TRBV4-3
CASSQDLSDGQPQHF
TGCGCCAGCAGCCAAGATCTCTCTGATGGACAGCCCCAGCATTTT
>TRBJ2-3|.|.|TRBV5-1
CASSLSRGLDVNTQYF
TGCGCCAGCAGCTTGTCACGGGGGCTCGACGTAAATACGCAGTATTTT
>TRBJ2-3|many|TRBD2|TRBV2
CASSQRGASLDTQYF
TGTGCCAGCAGTCAGCGGGGGGCCTCACTGGATACGCAGTATTTT
>TRBJ1-1|.|.|TRBV20-1
CSARGSSGGGFIFEAFF
TGCAGTGCTAGAGGGTCCTCGGGCGGGGGATTTATTTTTGAAGCTTTCTTT
>TRBJ2-1|.|TRBD2|TRBV4-3
CASSQFSSGGPLEQFF
TGCGCCAGCAGCCAATTTTCTAGCGGGGGGCCGCTTGAGCAGTTCTTC
>TRBJ2-5|few|.|TRBV25-1
CASSDRVLETQYF
TGTGCCAGCAGTGACAGGGTTTTGGAGACCCAGTACTTC
>TRBJ1-2|.|.|TRBV7-2
CASSLVARADGYTF
TGTGCCAGCAGCTTAGTAGCCAGGGCTGATGGCTACACCTTC
>TRBJ1-1|.|.|TRBV7-9
CASIKGEATEAFF
TGTGCCAGTATCAAGGGGGAGGCCACTGAAGCTTTCTTT
>TRBJ2-5|few|.|TRBV18
CASSPGQGSPRGTQYF
TGTGCCAGCTCACCAGGGCAGGGCAGTCCCCGGGGGACCCAGTACTTC
>TRBJ2-7|few|TRBD1|TRBV7-6
CASSRDRGDEQYF
TGTGCCAGCAGCCGGGACAGGGGAGACGAGCAGTACTTC
>TRBJ1-5|few|.|TRBV7-8
CASSQKNQPQHF
TGTGCCAGCAGCCAGAAGAATCAGCCCCAGCATTTT
>TRBJ2-3|many|.|TRBV7-2
CASSLERTSSSTDTQYF
TGTGCCAGCAGCCTCGAGAGGACCTCATCTAGCACAGATACGCAGTATTTT
>TRBJ2-6|.|.|TRBV6-6
CASEGNSGANVLTF
TGTGCCTCCGAGGGAAACTCTGGGGCCAACGTCCTGACTTTC
>TRBJ1-2|.|.|TRBV4-1
CASSQPNREAYGYTF
TGCGCCAGCAGCCAACCGAACCGGGAGGCCTATGGCTACACCTTC